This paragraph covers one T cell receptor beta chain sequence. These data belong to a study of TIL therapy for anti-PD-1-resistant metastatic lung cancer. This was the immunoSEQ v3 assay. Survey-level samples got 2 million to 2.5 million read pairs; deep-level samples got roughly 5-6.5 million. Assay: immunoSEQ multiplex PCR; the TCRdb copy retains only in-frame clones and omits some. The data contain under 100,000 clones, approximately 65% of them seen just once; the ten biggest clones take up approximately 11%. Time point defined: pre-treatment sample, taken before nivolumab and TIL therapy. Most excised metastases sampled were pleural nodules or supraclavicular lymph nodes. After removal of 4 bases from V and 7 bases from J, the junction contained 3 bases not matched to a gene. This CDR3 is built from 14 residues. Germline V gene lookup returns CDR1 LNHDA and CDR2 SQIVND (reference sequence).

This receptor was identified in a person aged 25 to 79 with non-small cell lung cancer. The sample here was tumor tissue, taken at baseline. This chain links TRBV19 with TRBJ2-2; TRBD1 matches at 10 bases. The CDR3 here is CASSRTGGGGELFF. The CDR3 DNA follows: TGTGCCAGTAGTAGGACAGGGGGTGGCGGGGAGCTGTTTTTT.